A single sample gave rise to the 25 T cell receptor beta chains below, sequenced in a study of Ad26.COV2.S vaccination and SARS-CoV-2 variants. Sample treatment: some 20 received Ad26.COV2.S at low or high dose, single or two shots; roughly five received placebo; per-sample allocation not given. Sampling took place 63 days after the first vaccine or placebo injection. Clones were sequenced by immunoSEQ multiplex PCR, and TCRdb holds only the in-frame ones, with some missing. The sample lists hundreds of thousands of clones; 89% were seen once. Sequenced material: peripheral blood, taken in a trial of Ad26.COV2.S vaccine versus placebo. These receptors all stem from a person aged 18-65 years who received the Ad26.COV2.S COVID-19 vaccine or a placebo.

The chain is built from TRBV2 and TRBJ2-5; a weak D match, TRBD1 (6 bases). The germline V gene encodes CDR1 SNHLY and CDR2 FYNNEI. The CDR3 covers 18 residues. Between the trimmed V and J ends, which lost 3 bases and 3 bases, there was a span of 23 bases. In DNA form, the CDR3 reads TGTGCCAGCAGTGATCCCGCCGGGTACAGGGAGTCGGAAGAGACCCAGTACTTC. It specifies CASSDPAGYRESEETQYF.

This chain links TRBV10-3 with TRBJ1-6; TRBD1 agrees at 7 bases. The V gene's germline CDR1 is ENHRY and CDR2 SYGVKD. Trimming took 8 bases from V and 5 from J; bases not matched to a gene: 0. The CDR3 extends over 12 amino acids. This chain's CDR3 is CAIGTDNSPLHF. In nucleotides, the CDR3 is TGTGCCATCGGGACAGATAATTCACCCCTCCACTTT.

A remark on this clone: Other nucleotide sequences in the sample specify the same CDR3. The chain carries TRBV7-9 and TRBJ2-7; D call uncertain. The V and J ends lost 2 bases and 0 bases respectively, with 5 bases between them. From germline, CDR1 is SEHNR and CDR2 FQNEAQ (reference sequence). The CDR3 is 13 residues long. The CDR3 nucleotides are TGTGCCAGCAGCTTACAGAGCTCCTACGAGCAGTACTTC. This gives the protein CASSLQSSYEQYF. Drawing the rest from reference TRBV7-9 and TRBJ2-7, the complete variable domain is DTGVSQNPRHKITKRGQNVTFRCDPISEHNRLYWYRQTLGQGPEFLTYFQNEAQLEKSRLLSDRFSAERPKGSFSTLEIQRTEQGDSAMYLCASSLQSSYEQYFGPGTRLTVT.

The chain is built from TRBV6-5 and TRBJ2-7; D is uncertain. V lost 2 bases to trimming and J lost 0 bases, with 5 bases between them. The CDR3 sequence is 13 residues long. Germline V gene data show CDR1 as MNHEY and CDR2 as SVGAGI. The CDR3 sequence is CASSYRGSYEQYF. The DNA of the CDR3 is TGTGCCAGCAGTTACCGCGGCTCCTACGAGCAGTACTTC.

The chain couples TRBV18 to TRBJ2-2; 9 nucleotides match TRBD2. From germline, CDR1 is KGHSH and CDR2 LQKENI. J lost 7 bases, V lost 3 bases, and 9 bases had no gene match. This CDR3 comprises 16 residues. This chain's CDR3 is CASSPSGTSIGGELFF. The CDR3 DNA reads as TGTGCCAGCTCACCCTCCGGGACTAGCATCGGCGGGGAGCTGTTTTTT.

This clone appeared a single time. The chain links TRBV10-3 to TRBJ2-2; maybe TRBD1 (6 bases). The CDR3 is made up of 16 amino acids. Germline loops: CDR1 ENHRY, CDR2 SYGVKD. With 2 bases removed from V and 4 bases from J, the gap between germline ends came to 14 bases. In DNA form, the CDR3 reads TGTGCCATCAGTGAGGATCTGGGGGCGACCACCGGGGAGCTGTTTTTT. Translating it yields CAISEDLGATTGELFF.

This clone has a single count. The chain uses TRBV28 and TRBJ2-5, with 7 bases that match TRBD2. The CDR3 contains 12 residues. The ends lost 6 bases at V and 5 bases at J; junction bases unmatched: 3. Per the germline V gene, CDR1 is MDHEN and CDR2 is SYDVKM. The CDR3 bases are TGTGCCAGCAGGAGCGGGGTGGAGACCCAGTACTTC. Its translation is CASRSGVETQYF.

The chain couples TRBV6-5 to TRBJ2-3; 12 nucleotides match TRBD2. V was clipped by 6 bases and J by 2 bases; unmatched bases: 3. Germline loops: CDR1 MNHEY, CDR2 SVGAGI. The length of the CDR3 is 15 residues. CDR3 sequence reads: CASSRLAGATDTQYF. DNA for the CDR3: TGTGCCAGCAGCAGACTAGCGGGAGCCACAGATACGCAGTATTTT.

V gene TRBV21-1 combines with J gene TRBJ2-2; the D call TRBD1 from the table was never checked on the DNA. TRBV21-1 counts as a pseudogene. The CDR3 totals 17 residues. The CDR3 nucleotides are TGTGCCAGCAACTGCCCCCCCGGGACAGGGGGTCCCGGGGAGCTGTTTTTT. This encodes CASNCPPGTGGPGELFF.

This chain connects TRBV9 to TRBJ1-1, with a possible D match to TRBD1 (6 bases). V was shortened by 1 base and J by 4 bases, with 8 bases between the two germline ends. The length of the CDR3 is 13 residues. Germline CDR1 reads SGDLS; CDR2 reads YYNGEE. The CDR3 DNA reads TGTGCCAGCAGCGTAAGGGGGGGCACTGAAGCTTTCTTT. Protein product: CASSVRGGTEAFF. The full variable domain, rest sourced from reference TRBV9 and TRBJ1-1, is DSGVTQTPKHLITATGQRVTLRCSPRSGDLSVYWYQQSLDQGLQFLIQYYNGEERAKGNILERFSAQQFPDLHSELNLSSLELGDSALYFCASSVRGGTEAFFGQGTRLTVV.

J is TRBJ2-7 and V is TRBV6-5, with D perhaps matching TRBD1 or TRBD2 (5 bases each). The germline V gene encodes CDR1 MNHEY and CDR2 SVGAGI. The CDR3 extends over 14 amino acids. Trimming removed 5 bases at V and 4 bases at J, with 15 bases between. CDR3 protein: CASSLRDGGYEQYF. The CDR3 region has the DNA TGTGCCAGCAGTCTACGGGACGGAGGATACGAGCAGTACTTC.

The chain couples TRBV6-1 to TRBJ2-7; D possibly corresponds to TRBD1 (5 bases). The germline V gene encodes CDR1 MNHNS and CDR2 SASEGT. Trimming left V 0 bases short and J 3 bases short, with 12 bases between. This CDR3 spans 15 amino acids. In DNA form, the CDR3 reads TGTGCCAGCAGTGAAGCGCTCGCAGGGCTCTACGAGCAGTACTTC. Protein: CASSEALAGLYEQYF.

In DNA form, the CDR3 reads TGTGCCAGCAGCTTGCTAGCCTCCGGCGGCGGGGAGCTGTTTTTT. The encoded protein is CASSLLASGGGELFF. The chain joins TRBV7-2 to TRBJ2-2; D is perhaps TRBD2 (5 bases). The germline CDR1 and CDR2 sequences are SGHTA and FQGNSA. This CDR3 is built from 15 residues. Trimming left V 3 bases short and J 7 bases short, with 15 bases between.

The V call is TRBV18, the J call TRBJ1-2, with D uncertain. The ends were cut back, 1 base at V and 4 bases at J, with 10 bases in the middle. In germline, CDR1 is KGHSH, CDR2 LQKENI. The CDR3 loop spans 14 amino acids. The CDR3 nucleotides are TGTGCCAGCTCACCACGGGCCGAGGGCTATGGCTACACCTTC. Encoded protein: CASSPRAEGYGYTF.

This sequence joins TRBV19 and TRBJ2-2, with 10 bases lining up with TRBD1. The CDR3 is made up of 15 amino acids. V trimming: 3 bases; J trimming: 5 bases; junction bases outside the gene matches: 3. Germline loops: CDR1 LNHDA, CDR2 SQIVND (reference sequence). The CDR3 coding sequence is TGTGCCAGTAGTATCCTGGGACAGGGGACCGGGGAGCTGTTTTTT. Protein: CASSILGQGTGELFF.

This clone was seen only once. The chain employs TRBV30 and TRBJ2-3; 13 bases align to TRBD2. Germline loops: CDR1 GTSNPN, CDR2 SVGIG (reference sequence). The CDR3 totals 15 residues. With 3 bases clipped from V and 6 bases from J, the junction kept 6 bases outside the gene matches. The CDR3 reads CAWRWTSGSGDTQYF. The CDR3 region has the DNA TGTGCCTGGAGATGGACTAGCGGGAGTGGGGATACGCAGTATTTT.

The genes are TRBV29-1 and TRBJ2-4; tentative D call: TRBD2 (7 bases). This CDR3 is 14 amino acids long. Germline CDR1 and CDR2: SQVTM and ANQGSEA. Between the trimmed V and J ends, which lost 4 bases and 5 bases, there was a span of 15 bases. This chain's CDR3 is CSVVGAGAQNIQYF. CDR3 coding DNA: TGCAGCGTTGTAGGCGCGGGGGCCCAAAACATTCAGTACTTC.

The V gene is TRBV6-2 or TRBV6-3, the J gene TRBJ2-3, with 8 positions matching TRBD2. V gave up 6 bases and J gave up 4 bases; unmatched junction bases: 6. Germline CDR1 is MNHEY and CDR2 is SVGEGT. The CDR3 is 14 residues long. CDR3 residues: CASSLGLVADTQYF. Written as DNA, the CDR3 is TGTGCCAGCAGCCTGGGACTAGTGGCAGATACGCAGTATTTT.

The chain links TRBV6-1 to TRBJ2-1; 9 nucleotides line up with TRBD2. Germline V gene data show CDR1 as MNHNS and CDR2 as SASEGT. The CDR3 has 15 residues. V was clipped by 2 bases and J by 12 bases; unmatched bases: 11. CDR3: CASSESLAGPVVQFF. The CDR3 nucleotides read TGTGCCAGCAGTGAATCCCTAGCGGGACCAGTTGTGCAGTTCTTC.

This sequence joins TRBV5-1 and TRBJ2-3; a weak D match, TRBD2 (6 bases). The germline V gene has CDR1 SGHRS and CDR2 YFSETQ. V shed 4 bases and J shed 4 bases, with 10 bases lying between them. This CDR3 region has 13 residues. The CDR3 nucleotides read TGCGCCAGCAGCCGCGGGGACTCAGATACGCAGTATTTT. Its translation is CASSRGDSDTQYF.

V is TRBV30 and J is TRBJ2-3; possibly TRBD1 for D (6 bases). The CDR3 loop spans 15 amino acids. CDR1 is GTSNPN, CDR2 SVGIG, per germline (reference sequence). The ends were cut back, 7 bases at V and 2 bases at J, with 19 bases in the middle. DNA of the CDR3: TGTGCCTACACAGGGACCTACTACAACACAGATACGCAGTATTTT. Translated, it gives CAYTGTYYNTDTQYF.

The V gene is TRBV21-1, the J gene TRBJ2-1; the D call TRBD2 from the table was never checked on the DNA. TRBV21-1 is shown as a pseudogene. This CDR3 spans 15 amino acids. This CDR3 reads CASTWSTTRPREQFF. CDR3 coding DNA: TGTGCCAGCACTTGGTCTACCACTAGACCCAGGGAGCAGTTCTTC.

The chain has TRBV19 and TRBJ1-2, with D uncertain. CDR3 size: 14 residues. Per germline, CDR1 LNHDA and CDR2 SQIVND (reference sequence). The V and J ends lost 5 bases and 1 base respectively, with 11 bases between them. The CDR3 loop is CASSRGGNNYGYTF. CDR3 in DNA: TGTGCCAGTAGTCGCGGCGGGAATAACTATGGCTACACCTTC.

The V gene is TRBV18, the J gene TRBJ2-5, with 10 bases fitting TRBD1. Germline CDR1 reads KGHSH; CDR2 reads LQKENI. Trimming removed 3 bases from V and 4 bases from J; junction bases left unmatched: 5. This CDR3 has 15 residues. The CDR3 here is CASSPRDRGAETQYF. CDR3 nucleotides: TGTGCCAGCTCACCCCGGGACAGGGGAGCAGAGACCCAGTACTTC.

This clone was observed a single time. The chain is built from TRBV5-1 and TRBJ1-6; weak D call: TRBD1 (6 bases). This CDR3 contains 14 residues. Trimming shortened V by 5 bases and J by 11 bases, and 17 bases separated the two germline ends. Germline V lookup: CDR1 SGHRS, CDR2 YFSETQ. DNA for the CDR3: TGCGCCAGCAGACTAAACAGGGAGGTTACACCCCTCCACTTT. Protein: CASRLNREVTPLHF.